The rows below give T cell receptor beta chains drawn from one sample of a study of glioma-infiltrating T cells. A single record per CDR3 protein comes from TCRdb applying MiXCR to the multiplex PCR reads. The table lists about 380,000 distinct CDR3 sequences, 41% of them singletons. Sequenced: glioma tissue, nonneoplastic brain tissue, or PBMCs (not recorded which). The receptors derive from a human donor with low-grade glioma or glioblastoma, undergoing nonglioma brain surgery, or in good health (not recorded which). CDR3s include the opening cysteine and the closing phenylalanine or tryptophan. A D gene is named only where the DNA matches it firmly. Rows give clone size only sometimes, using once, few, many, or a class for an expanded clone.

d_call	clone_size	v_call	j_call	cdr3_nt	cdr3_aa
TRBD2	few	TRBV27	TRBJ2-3	TGTGCCAGCAGTTTAGCTAGCGGTTATGCAGATACGCAGTATTTT	CASSLASGYADTQYF
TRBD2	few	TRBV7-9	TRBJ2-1	TGTGCCAGCAGCCCTCGGGGGGGGATAACATACAATGAGCAGTTCTTC	CASSPRGGITYNEQFF
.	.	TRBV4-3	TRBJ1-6	TGCGCCAGCGGAAAAGGGGGTAGGGCACCACCCCTCCACTTT	CASGKGGRAPPLHF
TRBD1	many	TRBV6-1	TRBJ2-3	TGTGCCAGCAGCCTACAGGGGGCCACAGATACGCAGTATTTT	CASSLQGATDTQYF
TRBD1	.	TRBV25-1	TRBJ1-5	TGTGCCAGCAGTGGTGCCCCAGGGGGGGCGAGCAATCAGCCCCGGCATTTT	CASSGAPGGASNQPRHF
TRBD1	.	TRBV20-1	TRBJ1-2	TGCAGTGCTGGGGACAGGGGAGCTAACTATGACTACACCTTC	CSAGDRGANYDYTF
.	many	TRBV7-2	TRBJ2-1	TGTGCCAGCAGCTTAGATAGGTTTATCGGGAATGAGCAGTTCTTC	CASSLDRFIGNEQFF
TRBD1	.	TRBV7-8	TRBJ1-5	TGTGCCAGCAGCTTGGACAGGGGGCTAGGACAGCCCCAGCATTTT	CASSLDRGLGQPQHF
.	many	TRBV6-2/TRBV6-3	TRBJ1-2	TGTGCCAGCAGTAGTAATGGCTACACCTTC	CASSSNGYTF
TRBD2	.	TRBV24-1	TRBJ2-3	TGTGCCACCAGTGACCCCGGACTAGCGGGAAGAGATACGCAGTATTTT	CATSDPGLAGRDTQYF
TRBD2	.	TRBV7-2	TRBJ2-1	TGTGCCAGCAGCATCAGACTAGCGGGAGGTGCCGGGTCCTACAATGAGCAGTTCTTC	CASSIRLAGGAGSYNEQFF
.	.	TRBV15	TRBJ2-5	TGTGCCACCAGCAGACCTCGAGCGGGTGAGGGTTTGGTGGAGACCCAGTACTTC	CATSRPRAGEGLVETQYF